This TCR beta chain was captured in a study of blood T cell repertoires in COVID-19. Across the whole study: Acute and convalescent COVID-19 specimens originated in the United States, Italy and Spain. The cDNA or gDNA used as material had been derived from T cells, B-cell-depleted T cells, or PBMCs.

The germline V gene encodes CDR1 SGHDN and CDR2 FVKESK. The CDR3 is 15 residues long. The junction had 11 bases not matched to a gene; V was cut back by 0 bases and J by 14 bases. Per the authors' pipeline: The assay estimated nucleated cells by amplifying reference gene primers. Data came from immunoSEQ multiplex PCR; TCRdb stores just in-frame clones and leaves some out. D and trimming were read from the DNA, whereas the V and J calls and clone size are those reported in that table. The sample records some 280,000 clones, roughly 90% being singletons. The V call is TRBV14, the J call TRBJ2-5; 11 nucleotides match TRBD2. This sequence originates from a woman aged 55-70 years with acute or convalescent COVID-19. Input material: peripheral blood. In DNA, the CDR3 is TGTGCCAGCAGCCAAGATAGCGGGGGGGCCCGGCCCTTTTACTTC. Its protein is CASSQDSGGARPFYF.